This T cell receptor beta chain was captured in a study of CD8 T cells in Susac syndrome. Random hexamers were used to reverse transcribe about 0.45 to 1 ug of RNA. TCRdb used MiXCR to reprocess the immunoSEQ multiplex PCR reads, holding one entry per CDR3 protein. The sample yields hundreds of thousands of distinct CDR3 sequences, around 96% seen once. Germline loops: CDR1 LGHDT, CDR2 YNNKEL (reference sequence). The CDR3 extends over 17 amino acids. Trimming cost V 4 bases and J 1 base, with 19 bases left between them. This clonotype was picked up one time. The chain has TRBV3-1 and TRBJ1-1; TRBD1 might be the D (5 bases). What was sequenced was CD4+ T cells from PBMCs. This clonotype originated in a human donor with multiple sclerosis. This chain's CDR3 is CASSPRRGRRSNTEAFF. The CDR3 DNA reads as TGTGCCAGCAGCCCTCGTCGGGGGAGGAGATCGAACACTGAAGCTTTCTTT.